What follows are 21 T cell receptor beta chains derived from one specimen sequenced in a study of Tregs in tolerant kidney transplant recipients. CFSE-labeled recipient PBMCs were cultured more than 5 days with irradiated graft donor PBMCs, then FACS-sorted. Their cognate antigens are unknown. The assay was immunoSEQ multiplex PCR, and TCRdb's table has in-frame clones only and misses some. The sample gives 8,000 or so clones, roughly a third of which show up once; about 6% is in the top ten. This specimen was CD8+ T cells from blood cultured with allogeneic cells, taken before the transplant. The source of these receptors is a human patient who received a combined kidney and bone marrow transplant.

This chain joins TRBV7-6 and TRBJ1-1; D remains ambiguous. V was trimmed by 5 bases and J by 4 bases, leaving 8 bases between them. Germline V gives CDR1 SGHVS, CDR2 FNYEAQ. The CDR3 is 12 residues long. The CDR3 DNA is TGTGCCAGCAGCCGCCCGGGCACTGAAGCTTTCTTT. Residues: CASSRPGTEAFF.

The chain is built from TRBV7-9 and TRBJ2-7, with D hard to call. This CDR3 is 13 amino acids long. The germline gives CDR1 SEHNR, CDR2 FQNEAQ (reference sequence). V was shortened by 5 bases and J by 4 bases, with 12 bases between the two germline ends. CDR3 sequence reads: CASSPRLEYEQYF. The CDR3 bases are TGTGCCAGCAGCCCCCGTCTAGAATACGAGCAGTACTTC.

This clone was seen a handful of times. The chain has TRBV11-3 and TRBJ2-1; tentatively, D is TRBD2 (5 bases). Trimming stripped 5 bases from V and 0 bases from J, with 17 bases between. Germline CDR1 SGHNT, CDR2 YENEEA. The CDR3 has 17 residues. CDR3 nucleotides: TGTGCCAGCAGCCCAACCGCCGGGGAACCCTCCTACAATGAGCAGTTCTTC. Translating it yields CASSPTAGEPSYNEQFF.

The chain uses TRBV27 and TRBJ2-1, with 12 nucleotides matching TRBD2. CDR3 length equals 19 residues. The V gene end was trimmed by 3 bases and the J gene end by 3 bases; junction bases not matched to a gene: 12. Per germline, CDR1 MNHEY and CDR2 SMNVEV (reference sequence). CDR3: CASSFMGTSGPGIYNEQFF. The CDR3 nucleotides read TGTGCCAGCAGTTTTATGGGGACTAGCGGGCCCGGGATCTACAATGAGCAGTTCTTC.

The chain employs TRBV4-2 and TRBJ1-1; D is unresolved. The germline V gene encodes CDR1 LGHNA and CDR2 YNFKEQ. V gave up 1 base and J gave up 4 bases, with 7 bases separating them. This CDR3 has 13 amino acids. The CDR3 DNA reads as TGTGCCAGCAGCCAAGGTACGAGCACTGAAGCTTTCTTT. It specifies CASSQGTSTEAFF.

As for this clone: The junction shows a germline mismatch at one end, possibly a read error. The chain links TRBV7-2 to TRBJ2-7, with D possibly matching TRBD2 (5 bases). The CDR3 runs 13 residues. Germline V CDR1 and CDR2: SGHTA, FQGNSA. The CDR3 bases are TGCGCCAGCAGCCATGGGAGCTCCTACGAGCAGTACTTC. Translation: CASSHGSSYEQYF.

This clone qualifies as medium-sized. The chain carries TRBV10-3 and TRBJ1-5; 8 bases fit TRBD1. CDR3 size: 15 residues. The junction had 5 bases not matched to a gene; V was cut back by 0 bases and J by 7 bases. Germline CDR1 and CDR2: ENHRY and SYGVKD. CDR3 in DNA: TGTGCCATCAGTGAGTCAGACAGGGGACTACAGCCCCAGCATTTT. This sequence encodes CAISESDRGLQPQHF.

The chain uses TRBV7-8 and TRBJ1-4; TRBD1 matches 8 bases. V dropped 1 base and J dropped 11; count of bases not matched to a gene: 6. CDR3 length: 14 amino acids. The germline gives CDR1 SGHVS, CDR2 FQNEAQ. For the CDR3, the DNA is TGTGCCAGCAGCTTAGGACTGGGACAGGAGAAACTGTTTTTT. Translation: CASSLGLGQEKLFF.

By proportion, this clone is medium-sized (0.01 to 0.1%). The rearrangement joins TRBV12-5 to TRBJ1-1, with D tentatively TRBD1 (5 bases). The CDR3 runs 12 residues. Germline CDR1 reads LGHNT; CDR2 reads FRNRAP. Trimming took 3 bases from V and 7 from J, leaving 9 bases between them. Written as DNA, the CDR3 is TGTGCTAGTGGTTTTGGGGCGGTTGAAGCTTTCTTT. This encodes CASGFGAVEAFF.

The chain's CDR3 is CSAKGAQVEAFF. The CDR3 bases are TGCAGCGCCAAAGGGGCACAAGTAGAAGCTTTCTTT. The chain has TRBV29-1 and TRBJ1-1; a possible D gene is TRBD1 (5 bases). Germline V gives CDR1 SQVTM, CDR2 ANQGSEA. The V gene lost 7 bases and the J gene lost 8 bases, with 17 bases spanning the gap. The CDR3 sequence is 12 residues long.

In this sample, this clone turned up a few times. The chain carries TRBV6-9 and TRBJ2-2; the match to TRBD1 covers 9 bases. This CDR3 spans 15 amino acids. Germline V gene data show CDR1 as MNHGY and CDR2 as SVAAGI. The trim removed 0 bases at V and 4 bases at J, leaving 0 bases unmatched. In DNA form, the CDR3 reads TGTGCCAGCAGTTATTCGACAGGGGGCACCGGGGAGCTGTTTTTT. Translating gives CASSYSTGGTGELFF.

The chain carries TRBV11-3 and TRBJ1-1; D gene uncertain. V shed 4 bases and J shed 1 base, with 10 bases lying between them. Looked up from germline, CDR1 is SGHNT and CDR2 is YENEEA. The CDR3 totals 14 residues. The CDR3 region has the DNA TGTGCCAGCAGCTACCTTACACCGAACACTGAAGCTTTCTTT. Translated, it gives CASSYLTPNTEAFF.

A few counts support this clone. The chain joins TRBV4-2 to TRBJ2-3; D is perhaps TRBD2 (6 bases). V shed 4 bases and J shed 6 bases, with 8 bases lying between them. This CDR3 has 12 residues. Germline CDR1 LGHNA, CDR2 YNFKEQ. In nucleotides, the CDR3 is TGTGCCAGCAGCCTACGGGGGGATACGCAGTATTTT. Its translation: CASSLRGDTQYF.

This chain connects TRBV30 to TRBJ2-5, with 14 bases aligning to TRBD2. CDR3 length: 16 amino acids. V lost 3 bases and J lost 4; bases outside the gene matches: 7. Germline V CDR1 and CDR2: GTSNPN, SVGIG (reference sequence). CDR3 in DNA: TGTGCCTGGAGCCCGGGACTAGCGGGAGTAGGAGAGACCCAGTACTTC. Its protein product is CAWSPGLAGVGETQYF.

V is TRBV9 and J is TRBJ2-1, with D possibly matching TRBD1 (5 bases). The CDR3 runs 14 residues. V was clipped by 0 bases and J by 5 bases, with 9 bases between them. Germline V gene sequence: CDR1 SGDLS, CDR2 YYNGEE. CDR3 residues: CASSVEGRHNEQFF. The DNA for the CDR3 is TGTGCCAGCAGCGTAGAGGGGCGACACAATGAGCAGTTCTTC.

This clone was recorded a few times. Other nucleotide sequences in the sample specify the same CDR3. The chain carries TRBV13 and TRBJ1-6; D is possibly TRBD1 (6 bases). CDR3 size: 16 residues. V was clipped by 1 base and J by 7 bases, with 14 bases between them. The germline V gene encodes CDR1 PRHDT and CDR2 FYEKMQ (reference sequence). This CDR3 is CASSLARGGGNSPLHF. The CDR3 nucleotides read TGTGCCAGCAGCTTAGCGAGGGGGGGTGGAAATTCACCCCTCCACTTT.

V is TRBV7-9 and J is TRBJ2-2, with D maybe TRBD1 (6 bases). CDR3 length: 16 amino acids. In germline, CDR1 is SEHNR, CDR2 FQNEAQ (reference sequence). Trimming removed 0 bases from V and 0 bases from J, with 8 bases in between. The CDR3 protein is CASSLAGTSNTGELFF. The CDR3 DNA reads as TGTGCCAGCAGCTTAGCGGGGACATCGAACACCGGGGAGCTGTTTTTT.

This clone is labeled as medium-sized. The rearrangement links TRBV15 to TRBJ1-4; 8 bases agree with TRBD1. This CDR3 contains 13 residues. CDR1 and CDR2 from the germline V gene are LNHNV and YYDKDF (reference sequence). Unmatched junction bases numbered 6, after V lost 8 bases and J lost 7 bases. The CDR3: CATRGRGREKLFF. CDR3 nucleotide sequence: TGTGCCACCCGTGGCAGGGGGCGTGAAAAACTGTTTTTT.

This clone has only a few counts. This chain joins TRBV4-2 and TRBJ2-2, with D uncertain. V was trimmed by 4 bases and J by 8 bases, leaving 11 bases between them. From germline, CDR1 is LGHNA and CDR2 YNFKEQ. This CDR3 region has 13 residues. This chain's CDR3 is CASSPLESGELFF. As DNA, the CDR3 is TGTGCCAGCAGCCCGCTTGAGAGTGGGGAGCTGTTTTTT.

V gene TRBV29-1 combines with J gene TRBJ1-2; no reliable D call. The CDR3 is 12 residues long. V was cut by 7 bases and J by 8 bases, with 17 bases left in between. CDR1 is SQVTM and CDR2 is ANQGSEA in the germline V gene. This chain's CDR3 is CSAPSRRGGYTF. The CDR3 DNA reads TGCAGCGCCCCAAGCAGGCGGGGAGGCTACACCTTC.

The chain carries TRBV10-1 and TRBJ2-1; weak D call: TRBD2 (5 bases). V was shortened by 8 bases and J by 4 bases, with 15 bases between the two germline ends. Germline CDR1 reads WNHNN; CDR2 reads SYGVQD (reference sequence). The CDR3 extends over 14 amino acids. CDR3 bases: TGCGCCAGCCGGAGGAGAGCCACTTACAATGAGCAGTTCTTC. Its protein product is CASRRRATYNEQFF.